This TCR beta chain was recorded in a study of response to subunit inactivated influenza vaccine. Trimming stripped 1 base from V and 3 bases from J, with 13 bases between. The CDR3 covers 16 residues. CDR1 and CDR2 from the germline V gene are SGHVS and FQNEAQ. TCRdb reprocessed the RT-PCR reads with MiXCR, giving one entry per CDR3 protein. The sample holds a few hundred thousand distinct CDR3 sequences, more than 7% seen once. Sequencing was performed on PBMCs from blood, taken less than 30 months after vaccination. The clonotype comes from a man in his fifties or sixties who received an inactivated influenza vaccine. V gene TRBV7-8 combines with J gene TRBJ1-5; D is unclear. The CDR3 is CASSLEATTINQPQHF. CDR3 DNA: TGTGCCAGCAGCTTAGAAGCGACAACGATCAATCAGCCCCAGCATTTT.